These T cell receptor beta chains were read from a single sample in a study of T cell responses to AZD1222 COVID-19 vaccine. Sequencing used immunoSEQ multiplex PCR; TCRdb keeps in-frame clones, though not all of them. The table includes fewer than 110,000 clones, 91% detected once. Sequences were derived from peripheral blood, sampled on day 0 of AZD1222 vaccination. The receptor source for this set is an adult in good health. CDR3s include the opening cysteine and the closing phenylalanine or tryptophan. The order of the fields is clone size, V gene, J gene, D gene, CDR3 protein, CDR3 DNA. D genes are given only for firm matches. The size of a clone is reported for some rows only, either as once, few or many, or as a class for expanded clones.

-	TRBV28	TRBJ2-7	-	CASSHPMTYEQYF	TGTGCCAGCAGTCATCCAATGACCTACGAGCAGTACTTC
-	TRBV19	TRBJ1-5	-	CASSNFQAQRKPQHF	TGTGCCAGTAGTAACTTCCAGGCCCAGAGGAAGCCCCAGCATTTT
-	TRBV5-1	TRBJ2-1	TRBD1	CASSVSGTGGNEQFF	TGCGCCAGCAGCGTCTCCGGGACAGGGGGCAATGAGCAGTTCTTC
-	TRBV10-3	TRBJ1-1	TRBD1	CAIRSTGLNTEAFF	TGTGCCATCAGATCGACAGGGTTGAACACTGAAGCTTTCTTT
-	TRBV10-3	TRBJ1-1	-	CAISKATGDTEAFF	TGTGCCATCAGTAAGGCAACGGGGGACACTGAAGCTTTCTTT
-	TRBV5-5	TRBJ2-5	-	CASSPMGGGGKETQYF	TGTGCCAGCAGCCCCATGGGGGGGGGCGGAAAAGAGACCCAGTACTTC
once	TRBV28	TRBJ1-6	TRBD1	CASRRTGVNSPLHF	TGTGCCAGCAGAAGGACAGGGGTTAATTCACCCCTCCACTTT
-	TRBV28	TRBJ1-5	-	CASSFRGAGNQPQHF	TGTGCCAGCAGTTTTCGGGGGGCGGGCAATCAGCCCCAGCATTTT
-	TRBV28	TRBJ1-2	-	CATSVRAGYTF	TGTGCCACCAGTGTCAGGGCCGGCTACACCTTC
-	TRBV6-2/TRBV6-3	TRBJ1-1	-	CASSDAGIGGNTEAFF	TGTGCCAGCAGTGACGCAGGGATAGGAGGGAACACTGAAGCTTTCTTT
-	TRBV7-2	TRBJ1-2	-	CASSTHPASGYTF	TGTGCCAGCAGTACTCACCCGGCCAGTGGCTACACCTTC
-	TRBV6-5	TRBJ1-1	-	CASSYLGNTEAFF	TGTGCCAGCAGTTACCTCGGGAACACTGAAGCTTTCTTT
-	TRBV10-3	TRBJ2-5	-	CAISAGRETQYF	TGTGCCATCAGTGCCGGGAGAGAGACCCAGTACTTC
once	TRBV7-2	TRBJ1-5	-	CASSSSGAGYNQPQHF	TGTGCCAGCAGCTCCTCGGGGGCCGGGTACAATCAGCCCCAGCATTTT
-	TRBV6-1	TRBJ2-1	TRBD2	CASSAAGAGNEQFF	TGTGCCAGCAGTGCAGCGGGAGCGGGCAATGAGCAGTTCTTC
-	TRBV14	TRBJ2-1	-	CASSQDWGSGLSYNEQFF	TGTGCCAGCAGCCAAGATTGGGGTAGCGGACTCTCCTACAATGAGCAGTTCTTC
-	TRBV27	TRBJ1-1	-	CASSRQGIAFF	TGTGCCAGCAGCCGTCAGGGAATAGCTTTCTTT
-	TRBV20-1	TRBJ2-7	-	CSARVGSMYF	TGCAGTGCTAGAGTTGGTTCAATGTACTTC
few	TRBV6-5	TRBJ2-7	-	CASSSLRDVWQYF	TGTGCCAGCAGTTCCCTGCGGGACGTATGGCAGTACTTC
once	TRBV20-1	TRBJ1-2	-	CSVTGTKGYTF	TGCAGTGTTACTGGAACTAAGGGCTACACCTTC
-	TRBV28	TRBJ2-7	TRBD1	CASSRQGIEQYF	TGTGCCAGCAGCCGACAGGGGATCGAGCAGTACTTC
-	TRBV19	TRBJ2-3	TRBD1	CASSLGTGLDTQYF	TGTGCCAGTAGTCTAGGGACAGGGTTGGATACGCAGTATTTT
few	TRBV20-1	TRBJ2-1	-	CSALKYNEQFF	TGCAGTGCCCTAAAGTACAATGAGCAGTTCTTC
-	TRBV3-1/TRBV3-2	TRBJ2-1	TRBD2	CASSSTGLTAYNEQFF	TGTGCCAGCAGTTCTACGGGACTAACAGCCTACAATGAGCAGTTCTTC
-	TRBV11-2	TRBJ1-3	TRBD1	CASSRRDRGDGNTIYF	TGTGCCAGCAGCCGCAGGGACAGGGGTGATGGAAACACCATATATTTT
once	TRBV4-1	TRBJ2-7	-	CASSQVASAAYEQYF	TGCGCCAGCAGCCAAGTCGCGTCGGCAGCCTACGAGCAGTACTTC
once	TRBV6-5	TRBJ2-7	TRBD2	CATKGTSGPYEQYF	TGTGCCACCAAAGGGACTAGCGGACCCTACGAGCAGTACTTC
-	TRBV3-1/TRBV3-2	TRBJ2-7	TRBD2	CASSLHSAGATYEQYF	TGTGCCAGCAGCCTCCACTCAGCGGGAGCCACCTACGAGCAGTACTTC
-	TRBV4-1	TRBJ1-4	-	CASSLKGPPTNEKLFF	TGCGCCAGCAGCCTAAAGGGACCTCCAACTAATGAAAAACTGTTTTTT
-	TRBV28	TRBJ2-7	TRBD2	CASSPRTSGGWEQYF	TGTGCCAGCAGTCCTAGGACTAGCGGGGGATGGGAGCAGTACTTC
-	TRBV28	TRBJ2-7	TRBD2	CASNDPTGAGLAGPTYEQYF	TGTGCCAGCAACGACCCAACGGGTGCGGGACTAGCGGGACCCACCTACGAGCAGTACTTC
-	TRBV11-3	TRBJ2-1	-	CASSSTAGPNNEQFF	TGTGCCAGCAGCTCCACCGCGGGACCAAACAATGAGCAGTTCTTC
-	TRBV7-9	TRBJ1-4	-	CASSIGNNNEKLFF	TGTGCCAGCAGCATTGGAAACAATAATGAAAAACTGTTTTTT
-	TRBV5-4	TRBJ1-3	-	CASSSPGAGNTIYF	TGTGCCAGCAGCTCCCCGGGTGCTGGAAACACCATATATTTT
-	TRBV28	TRBJ2-7	-	CASRTLNKDEQYF	TGTGCCAGCCGGACATTGAATAAGGACGAGCAGTACTTC
-	TRBV11-2	TRBJ2-1	TRBD1	CASSSFKPPGQSYNEQFF	TGTGCCAGCAGCTCCTTCAAGCCTCCGGGACAGTCCTACAATGAGCAGTTCTTC
-	TRBV7-8	TRBJ1-2	-	CASSLGRRTNYGYTF	TGTGCCAGCAGCTTAGGGAGGCGAACCAACTATGGCTACACCTTC
-	TRBV11-2	TRBJ2-7	-	CASSLERQSYEQYF	TGTGCCAGCAGCTTAGAAAGACAGTCCTACGAGCAGTACTTC
-	TRBV7-5	TRBJ2-7	-	CVRSLKIRTSGRVFLSSYEQYF	TGTGTCAGAAGCTTAAAAATAAGGACTAGCGGGAGGGTCTTCCTCAGCTCCTACGAGCAGTACTTC
-	TRBV11-2	TRBJ1-2	-	CASSLGQSYGYTF	TGTGCCAGCAGCCTCGGACAGAGCTATGGCTACACCTTC
-	TRBV18	TRBJ1-5	-	CASSPAGQVSNQPQHF	TGTGCCAGCTCACCCGCCGGGCAAGTTAGCAATCAGCCCCAGCATTTT
once	TRBV11-2	TRBJ2-2	-	CASSLDLFGPELFF	TGTGCCAGCAGCTTAGATTTATTCGGACCGGAGCTGTTTTTT
once	TRBV7-8	TRBJ1-1	-	CASSLAVAGGFAEAFF	TGTGCCAGCAGCTTAGCGGTAGCAGGCGGTTTCGCTGAAGCTTTCTTT
once	TRBV19	TRBJ1-4	-	CASTATQAHEKLFF	TGTGCCAGTACCGCGACCCAAGCCCATGAAAAACTGTTTTTT